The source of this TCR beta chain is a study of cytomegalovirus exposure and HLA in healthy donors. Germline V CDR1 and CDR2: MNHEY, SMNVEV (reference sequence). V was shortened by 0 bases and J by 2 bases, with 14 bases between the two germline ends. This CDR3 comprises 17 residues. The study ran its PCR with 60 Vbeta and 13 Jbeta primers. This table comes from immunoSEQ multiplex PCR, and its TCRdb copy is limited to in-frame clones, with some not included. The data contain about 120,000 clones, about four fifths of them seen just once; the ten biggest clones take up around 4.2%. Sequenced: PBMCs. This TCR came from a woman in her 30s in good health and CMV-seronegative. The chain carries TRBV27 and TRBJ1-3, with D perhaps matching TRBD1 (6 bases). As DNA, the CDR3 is TGTGCCAGCAGTTTATCGGGCAGGGGTACGACTGGAAACACCATATATTTT. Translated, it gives CASSLSGRGTTGNTIYF.